These T cell receptor beta chains were read from a single sample in a study of CD8 T cells in Susac syndrome. Each CDR3 protein gets one entry after TCRdb re-called the immunoSEQ multiplex PCR reads with MiXCR. Found here are 130,000 to 150,000 distinct CDR3 sequences, nearly 97% of them singletons; the top ten hold 0.075% to 0.09%. Sequenced material: CD4+ T cells from PBMCs. The origin of the receptors is a human donor with Susac syndrome. Each CDR3 is given with its conserved first and last residue. The order of the fields is D gene, V gene, J gene, CDR3 protein. A D gene is named only where the DNA matches it firmly.

d_gene: TRBD2; v_gene: TRBV7-8; j_gene: TRBJ2-7; CDR3aa: CASSTRTSLGEQYF
d_gene: TRBD2; v_gene: TRBV20-1; j_gene: TRBJ2-3; CDR3aa: CSARSPGGGPDTQYF
d_gene: TRBD2; v_gene: TRBV13; j_gene: TRBJ2-3; CDR3aa: CASSSGGRGALADTQYF
d_gene: .; v_gene: TRBV27; j_gene: TRBJ2-1; CDR3aa: CASSPLTGTPIPNEQFF
d_gene: .; v_gene: TRBV3-1; j_gene: TRBJ2-7; CDR3aa: CASSQGVGGNEQYF
d_gene: .; v_gene: TRBV9; j_gene: TRBJ1-2; CDR3aa: CASSSGVQYGYTF
d_gene: TRBD1; v_gene: TRBV14; j_gene: TRBJ1-2; CDR3aa: CASSQGGQGGIYGYTF
d_gene: TRBD1; v_gene: TRBV28; j_gene: TRBJ1-2; CDR3aa: CASSLASTGNYGYTF
d_gene: TRBD1; v_gene: TRBV7-6; j_gene: TRBJ2-7; CDR3aa: CASSLGASGGGYEQYF
d_gene: .; v_gene: TRBV15; j_gene: TRBJ1-4; CDR3aa: CATSSHEKLFF
d_gene: TRBD1; v_gene: TRBV7-2; j_gene: TRBJ1-5; CDR3aa: CASSRDSLNQPQHF
d_gene: TRBD2; v_gene: TRBV13; j_gene: TRBJ2-2; CDR3aa: CASSPSGSWYTGELFF
d_gene: TRBD1; v_gene: TRBV6-5; j_gene: TRBJ1-2; CDR3aa: CASSSLIGRTGANYGYTF
d_gene: TRBD1; v_gene: TRBV19; j_gene: TRBJ2-1; CDR3aa: CASSIILGQGARGEQFF
d_gene: .; v_gene: TRBV3-1; j_gene: TRBJ2-2; CDR3aa: CASSQTGELFF
d_gene: .; v_gene: TRBV20-1; j_gene: TRBJ1-1; CDR3aa: CSARPGSRNTEAFF
d_gene: .; v_gene: TRBV7-9; j_gene: TRBJ1-2; CDR3aa: CASTVAGSHYGYTF
d_gene: .; v_gene: TRBV6-5; j_gene: TRBJ2-6; CDR3aa: CASSIDNSGANVLTF
d_gene: .; v_gene: TRBV7-9; j_gene: TRBJ1-4; CDR3aa: CASSTRPPGQGYWLFF
d_gene: TRBD2; v_gene: TRBV9; j_gene: TRBJ2-7; CDR3aa: CASSVAAGGLREQYF
d_gene: .; v_gene: TRBV3-1; j_gene: TRBJ1-1; CDR3aa: CASSQEVRMNTEAFF
d_gene: TRBD1; v_gene: TRBV20-1; j_gene: TRBJ2-2; CDR3aa: CSARVGGTGVNGELFF
d_gene: .; v_gene: TRBV29-1; j_gene: TRBJ2-5; CDR3aa: CSVEPSRETQYF
d_gene: .; v_gene: TRBV20-1; j_gene: TRBJ2-5; CDR3aa: CSARWPGQETQYF
d_gene: .; v_gene: TRBV6-6; j_gene: TRBJ1-3; CDR3aa: CASRTETDTIYF
d_gene: .; v_gene: TRBV12-3/TRBV12-4; j_gene: TRBJ2-5; CDR3aa: CASSLGPVGGTQYF
d_gene: .; v_gene: TRBV20-1; j_gene: TRBJ2-7; CDR3aa: CSARDPGRPQEQYF
d_gene: TRBD1; v_gene: TRBV28; j_gene: TRBJ2-2; CDR3aa: CAGRPGQGASGELFF
d_gene: TRBD2; v_gene: TRBV11-2; j_gene: TRBJ2-7; CDR3aa: CASRPIGGIQHF
d_gene: TRBD1; v_gene: TRBV28; j_gene: TRBJ1-2; CDR3aa: CASIRGTGAYGYTF
d_gene: .; v_gene: TRBV20-1; j_gene: TRBJ1-1; CDR3aa: CSAPRLGGTEAFF
d_gene: .; v_gene: TRBV13; j_gene: TRBJ2-7; CDR3aa: CASSFRTTGTYEQYF
d_gene: TRBD1; v_gene: TRBV28; j_gene: TRBJ2-7; CDR3aa: CASSFSGTGKMAQYF
d_gene: .; v_gene: TRBV3-1; j_gene: TRBJ1-5; CDR3aa: CASSYLGSNQPQHF
d_gene: .; v_gene: TRBV7-2; j_gene: TRBJ2-1; CDR3aa: CASSLRSPGNEQFF